What follows describes a single TCR beta chain. Trimming removed 5 bases at V and 5 bases at J, with 4 bases between. Germline V CDR1 and CDR2: LNHDA, SQIVND (reference sequence). The CDR3 is 11 residues long. This sample was taken from a study of technical replicates of blood from several donors. Only in-frame clones appear in the TCRdb table, and some are missing; sequencing was by immunoSEQ multiplex PCR. The profile shows over 15,000 clones, roughly 89% of them singletons. This chain uses TRBV19 with TRBJ2-1, with unresolved D. Material: PBMCs. The TCR was taken from a human donor in good health. The CDR3 region has the DNA TGTGCCAGTAGTCTCCACAATGAGCAGTTCTTC. It codes for CASSLHNEQFF.